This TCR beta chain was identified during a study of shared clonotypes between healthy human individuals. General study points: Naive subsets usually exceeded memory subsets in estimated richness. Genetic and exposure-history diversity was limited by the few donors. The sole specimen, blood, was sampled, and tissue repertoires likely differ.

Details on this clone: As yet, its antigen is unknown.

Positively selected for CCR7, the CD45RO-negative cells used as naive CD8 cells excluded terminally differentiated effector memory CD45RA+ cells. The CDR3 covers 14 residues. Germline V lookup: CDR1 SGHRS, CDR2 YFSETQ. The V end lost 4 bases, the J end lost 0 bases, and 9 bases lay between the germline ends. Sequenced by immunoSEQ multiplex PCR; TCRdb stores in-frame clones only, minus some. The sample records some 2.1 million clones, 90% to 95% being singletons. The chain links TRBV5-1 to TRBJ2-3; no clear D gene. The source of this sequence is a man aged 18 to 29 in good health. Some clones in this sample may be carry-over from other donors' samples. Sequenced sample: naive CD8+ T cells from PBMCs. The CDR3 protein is CASSPVGSTDTQYF. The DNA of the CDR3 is TGCGCCAGCAGCCCCGTCGGGAGCACAGATACGCAGTATTTT.